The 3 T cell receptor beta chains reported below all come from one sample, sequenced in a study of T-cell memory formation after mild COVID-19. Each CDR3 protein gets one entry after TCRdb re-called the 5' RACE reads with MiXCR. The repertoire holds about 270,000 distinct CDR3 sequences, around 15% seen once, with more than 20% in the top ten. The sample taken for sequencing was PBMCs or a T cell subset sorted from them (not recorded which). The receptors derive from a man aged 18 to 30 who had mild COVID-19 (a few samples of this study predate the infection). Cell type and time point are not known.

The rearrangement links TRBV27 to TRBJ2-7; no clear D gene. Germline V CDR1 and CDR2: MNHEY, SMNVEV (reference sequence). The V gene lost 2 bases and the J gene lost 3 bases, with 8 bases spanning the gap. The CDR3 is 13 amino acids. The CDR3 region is CASSLGPYYEQYV. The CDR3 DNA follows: TGTGCCAGCAGTTTAGGACCCTACTACGAGCAGTACGTC.

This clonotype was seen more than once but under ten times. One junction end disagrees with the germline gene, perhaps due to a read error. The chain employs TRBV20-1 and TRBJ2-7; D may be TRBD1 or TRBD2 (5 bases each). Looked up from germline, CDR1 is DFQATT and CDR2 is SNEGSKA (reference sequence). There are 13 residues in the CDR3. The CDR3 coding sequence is TGCAGTGCCAGAGGGGTCCACTCCTACGAGCAGTACTTC. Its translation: CSARGVHSYEQYF.

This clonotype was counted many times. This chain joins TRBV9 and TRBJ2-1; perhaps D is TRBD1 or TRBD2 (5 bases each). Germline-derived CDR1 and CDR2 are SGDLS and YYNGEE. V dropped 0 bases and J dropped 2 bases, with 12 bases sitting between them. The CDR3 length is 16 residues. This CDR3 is CASSVALGTTYNEQFF. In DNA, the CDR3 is TGTGCCAGCAGCGTAGCCCTCGGGACCACCTACAATGAGCAGTTCTTC. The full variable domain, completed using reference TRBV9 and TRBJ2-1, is DSGVTQTPKHLITATGQRVTLRCSPRSGDLSVYWYQQSLDQGLQFLIQYYNGEERAKGNILERFSAQQFPDLHSELNLSSLELGDSALYFCASSVALGTTYNEQFFGPGTRLTVL.